These 29 T cell receptor beta chains came from one sample sequenced in a study of T cell repertoires and HLA-DP antigens. No antigens are known for them. Sequencing used immunoSEQ multiplex PCR; TCRdb keeps in-frame clones, though not all of them. This table holds some 120,000 clones, around 93% found once. The sequenced sample was CD4+ T cells from PBMCs. The receptor source for this set is a woman aged 18-29 years in good health and CMV-seronegative.

The chain is built from TRBV4-2 and TRBJ1-5; the D is unclear. CDR1 LGHNA and CDR2 YNFKEQ come from the germline V gene. V gave up 1 base and J gave up 5 bases, with 21 bases separating them. This CDR3 contains 18 residues. CDR3 sequence reads: CASSQAGRETTPHQPQHF. CDR3 nucleotides: TGTGCCAGCAGCCAAGCGGGCCGGGAGACTACCCCGCATCAGCCCCAGCATTTT.

The J gene is TRBJ2-7, the V gene TRBV7-2, with D uncertain. This CDR3 comprises 13 residues. V was clipped by 3 bases and J by 4 bases, with 10 bases between them. Germline values: CDR1 SGHTA, CDR2 FQGNSA. The DNA for the CDR3 is TGTGCCAGCAGCTTCTCAGACCTGTACGAGCAGTACGTC. Its protein is CASSFSDLYEQYV.

This clone occurred once. V gene TRBV6-6 combines with J gene TRBJ2-1; D is possibly TRBD2 (5 bases). The CDR3 consists of 14 residues. Trimming pared 2 bases from V and 0 bases from J, leaving 5 bases between. CDR1 and CDR2 from the germline V gene are MNHNY and SVGAGI (reference sequence). CDR3 amino acids: CASSYAGSYNEQFF. The CDR3 DNA reads as TGTGCCAGCAGTTACGCGGGCTCCTACAATGAGCAGTTCTTC.

This chain links TRBV4-1 with TRBJ1-5; D call uncertain. The CDR3 totals 15 residues. With 4 bases removed from V and 5 bases from J, the gap between germline ends came to 15 bases. CDR1 and CDR2 from the germline V gene are MGHRA and YSYEKL. CDR3 bases: TGCGCCAGCAGCCCTCAGGCTCTTGGCCATCAGCCCCAGCATTTT. Amino acids: CASSPQALGHQPQHF.

The chain recombines TRBV19 with TRBJ1-1; no clear D. Germline V gives CDR1 LNHDA, CDR2 SQIVND (reference sequence). The CDR3 consists of 11 residues. The V gene lost 9 bases and the J gene lost 3 bases, with 8 bases spanning the gap. CDR3 sequence: CASGRYTEAFF. CDR3 bases: TGTGCCAGCGGGAGGTACACTGAAGCTTTCTTT. The complete variable domain, with remaining parts taken from reference TRBV19 and TRBJ1-1, reads DGGITQSPKYLFRKEGQNVTLSCEQNLNHDAMYWYRQDPGQGLRLIYYSQIVNDFQKGDIAEGYSVSREKKESFPLTVTSAQKNPTAFYLCASGRYTEAFFGQGTRLTVV.

This rearrangement joins TRBV10-3 to TRBJ2-3, with D unclear. Germline assignment: CDR1 ENHRY and CDR2 SYGVKD. This CDR3 has 15 amino acids. Trimming took off 4 bases at V and 0 bases at J, with 11 bases between the two ends. The CDR3 coding sequence is TGTGCCATCAGTGGAGGCCAGGTCAGCACAGATACGCAGTATTTT. Its protein product is CAISGGQVSTDTQYF.

CDR3 nucleotide sequence: TGTGCCAGCAGCTCACGGGCCGCTTCTGGCTACACCTTC. Its translation is CASSSRAASGYTF. The chain combines TRBV7-2 with TRBJ1-2; D remains ambiguous. From germline, CDR1 is SGHTA and CDR2 FQGNSA. V was shortened by 4 bases and J by 7 bases, with 13 bases between the two germline ends. This CDR3 has 13 amino acids.

This clone was detected once. At one end the junction does not follow the germline gene, possibly because of a read error. The J gene is TRBJ2-1, the V gene TRBV28, with 7 bases lining up with TRBD1. The CDR3 contains 10 residues. CDR1 MDHEN and CDR2 SYDVKM come from the germline V gene. CDR3 DNA: TGTGCCAGCAGCGGGACAGAGGGGGTCTTC. As protein: CASSGTEGVF. The full variable domain, with the rest looked up from reference TRBV28 and TRBJ2-1, is DVKVTQSSRYLVKRTGEKVFLECVQDMDHENMFWYRQDPGLGLRLIYFSYDVKMKEKGDIPEGYSVSREKKERFSLILESASTNQTSMYLCASSGTEGVFGPGTRLTVL.

The chain couples TRBV14 to TRBJ2-2; D not certain. The germline CDR1 and CDR2 sequences are SGHDN and FVKESK. V was pared by 1 base and J by 2 bases, with 11 bases between. The CDR3 is 16 amino acids. In DNA, the CDR3 is TGTGCCAGCAGCCAAGTTTGGCGGATTAACACCGGGGAGCTGTTTTTT. The encoded protein is CASSQVWRINTGELFF.

The rearrangement links TRBV7-9 to TRBJ1-1, with 9 bases aligning to TRBD1. The CDR3 loop spans 18 amino acids. Trimming at V came to 0 bases and at J to 1 base, leaving 9 bases not matched to a gene. The germline CDR1 and CDR2 sequences are SEHNR and FQNEAQ (reference sequence). CDR3: CASSLAFTGGRGNTEAFF. The CDR3 DNA reads TGTGCCAGCAGCTTAGCGTTCACAGGGGGCCGAGGGAACACTGAAGCTTTCTTT.

This clone was counted once. The V call is TRBV27, the J call TRBJ2-5; 12 bases are a match to TRBD1. Germline CDR1 is MNHEY and CDR2 is SMNVEV (reference sequence). Trimming at V came to 4 bases and at J to 6 bases, leaving 3 bases not matched to a gene. This CDR3 is 14 amino acids long. The CDR3 sequence: CASSSGQGAKTQYF. The CDR3, as DNA: TGTGCCAGCAGTTCGGGACAGGGGGCGAAGACCCAGTACTTC.

V gene TRBV28 combines with J gene TRBJ1-2, with no clear D. Trimming stripped 5 bases from V and 3 bases from J, with 4 bases between. The CDR3 is 11 amino acids. Germline assignment: CDR1 MDHEN and CDR2 SYDVKM. The CDR3 sequence is CASSIDYGYTF. The CDR3 DNA reads as TGTGCCAGCAGTATTGACTATGGCTACACCTTC.

V usage is TRBV5-6 and J usage is TRBJ2-5; no definite D call. Germline values: CDR1 SGHDT, CDR2 YYEEEE. The ends were cut back, 0 bases at V and 4 bases at J, with 4 bases in the middle. The CDR3 totals 12 residues. CDR3 nucleotide sequence: TGTGCCAGCAGCTTGGTTGTAGAGACCCAGTACTTC. It specifies CASSLVVETQYF.

This chain uses TRBV18 with TRBJ2-7, with a possible D match to TRBD1 (6 bases). Looked up from germline, CDR1 is KGHSH and CDR2 is LQKENI. This CDR3 has 15 residues. Trimming left V 3 bases short and J 0 bases short, with 12 bases between. CDR3 region: CASSPYRASSYEQYF. The CDR3, as DNA: TGTGCCAGCTCACCGTACAGGGCTAGCTCCTACGAGCAGTACTTC. The entire variable domain, with the rest obtained from reference TRBV18 and TRBJ2-7, is as follows: NAGVMQNPRHLVRRRGQEARLRCSPMKGHSHVYWYRQLPEEGLKFMVYLQKENIIDESGMPKERFSAEFPKEGPSILRIQQVVRGDSAAYFCASSPYRASSYEQYFGPGTRLTVT.

The chain joins TRBV15 to TRBJ2-3; D gene uncertain. This CDR3 spans 18 amino acids. Trimming cost V 0 bases and J 1 base, with 17 bases left between them. Germline V gives CDR1 LNHNV, CDR2 YYDKDF (reference sequence). CDR3 protein: CATSRDTPPGDGTDTQYF. In nucleotides, the CDR3 is TGTGCCACCAGCAGAGATACCCCGCCGGGCGATGGCACAGATACGCAGTATTTT.

The genes are TRBV7-9 and TRBJ2-3; possibly TRBD2 for D (7 bases). Deletions cut 2 bases from V and 6 bases from J, with 15 bases between. Germline V gene data show CDR1 as SEHNR and CDR2 as FQNEAQ (reference sequence). CDR3 length: 15 residues. The DNA for the CDR3 is TGTGCCAGCAGCTTACCCCTAGGGGGGGTTGATACGCAGTATTTT. As protein: CASSLPLGGVDTQYF. Full variable domain (rest looked up from reference TRBV7-9 and TRBJ2-3): DTGVSQNPRHKITKRGQNVTFRCDPISEHNRLYWYRQTLGQGPEFLTYFQNEAQLEKSRLLSDRFSAERPKGSFSTLEIQRTEQGDSAMYLCASSLPLGGVDTQYFGPGTRLTVL.

V usage is TRBV4-2 and J usage is TRBJ2-3; 8 nucleotides line up with TRBD2. Germline-derived CDR1 and CDR2 are LGHNA and YNFKEQ. V trimming: 4 bases; J trimming: 7 bases; junction bases outside the gene matches: 13. The CDR3 contains 16 residues. This chain's CDR3 is CASSPEETRGANTQYF. The CDR3 DNA sequence: TGTGCCAGCAGCCCAGAAGAGACGCGGGGGGCCAATACGCAGTATTTT.

Of note for this clone: A read error may produce the germline difference seen at one junction end. This CDR3 reads CASSTGVETATQYF. For the CDR3, the DNA is TGTGCCAGCAGTACCGGGGTCGAAACAGCTACGCAGTATTTT. The chain employs TRBV6-5 and TRBJ2-3, with D perhaps matching TRBD2 (5 bases). The CDR3 spans 14 residues. Germline loops: CDR1 MNHEY, CDR2 SVGAGI.

CDR3 sequence: CASKTQGRGANYGYTF. CDR3 nucleotide sequence: TGTGCCAGTAAAACACAGGGGAGAGGGGCCAACTATGGCTACACCTTC. The chain uses TRBV19 and TRBJ1-2, with 7 bases aligning to TRBD1. This CDR3 contains 16 residues. Germline CDR1 and CDR2: LNHDA and SQIVND (reference sequence). J lost 2 bases, V lost 7 bases, and 13 bases had no gene match.

This chain joins TRBV5-6 and TRBJ1-2, with D maybe TRBD1 (6 bases). The CDR3 has 13 residues. Germline-derived CDR1 and CDR2 are SGHDT and YYEEEE. Deletions cut 5 bases from V and 7 bases from J, with 15 bases between. As DNA, the CDR3 is TGTGCCAGCAGAACCGGGACATGGGGTGGCTACACCTTC. The encoded protein is CASRTGTWGGYTF.

This clone showed up just once. The chain joins TRBV6-6 to TRBJ1-2; D uncertain. The ends were cut back, 6 bases at V and 7 bases at J, with 15 bases in the middle. The CDR3 loop spans 13 amino acids. Germline-derived CDR1 and CDR2 are MNHNY and SVGAGI (reference sequence). This chain's CDR3 is CASSWTAGLGYTF. The CDR3 nucleotides read TGTGCCAGCAGCTGGACCGCCGGTCTTGGCTACACCTTC.

The chain links TRBV5-4 to TRBJ2-2; 8 nucleotides agree with TRBD1. Trimming cost V 4 bases and J 1 base; bases outside gene matches: 6. The CDR3 is 16 amino acids. CDR1 and CDR2 (germline): SGHNT, YYREEE (reference sequence). Here the CDR3 DNA reads TGTGCCAGCAGCCCCGGGACAGGAGGGAACACCGGGGAGCTGTTTTTT. It yields the protein CASSPGTGGNTGELFF.

V gene TRBV11-1 combines with J gene TRBJ1-1; D is uncertain. Germline CDR1 is SGHAT and CDR2 is FQDESV (reference sequence). The CDR3 runs to 14 residues. The V end lost 4 bases, the J end lost 1 base, and 10 bases lay between the germline ends. CDR3: CASSSFAGNTEAFF. Written as DNA, the CDR3 is TGTGCCAGCAGCTCATTCGCGGGGAACACTGAAGCTTTCTTT.

Here the CDR3 DNA reads TGTGCCAGCAGACGTACTACAGGGCATGAAGCTTTCTTT. This codes for CASRRTTGHEAFF. The chain carries TRBV7-2 and TRBJ1-1, with D possibly TRBD1 on 6 matching bases. V was clipped by 6 bases and J by 7 bases, with 15 bases between them. There are 13 residues in the CDR3. The V gene's germline CDR1 is SGHTA and CDR2 FQGNSA.

The V call is TRBV7-8, the J call TRBJ2-5, with 9 bases fitting TRBD1. CDR1 is SGHVS, CDR2 FQNEAQ, per germline. After removal of 4 bases from V and 3 bases from J, the junction contained 6 bases not matched to a gene. This CDR3 is 15 amino acids long. The CDR3 is CASSWGTGPKETQYF. DNA for the CDR3: TGTGCCAGCAGCTGGGGGACAGGGCCGAAAGAGACCCAGTACTTC. Combining the CDR3 with reference TRBV7-8 and TRBJ2-5 gives the whole variable domain GAGVSQSPRYKVAKRGQDVALRCDPISGHVSLFWYQQALGQGPEFLTYFQNEAQLDKSGLPSDRFFAERPEGSVSTLKIQRTQQEDSAVYLCASSWGTGPKETQYFGPGTRLLVL.

V gene TRBV11-3 combines with J gene TRBJ2-1; TRBD2 matches 13 bases. From germline, CDR1 is SGHNT and CDR2 YENEEA. The CDR3 totals 19 residues. V shed 3 bases, J shed 5 bases, and the junction held 13 bases outside the gene matches. In nucleotides, the CDR3 is TGTGCCAGCAGCTTTTCGGGTACCGCGGGACTAGCGGGGAACAATGAGCAGTTCTTC. Amino acids: CASSFSGTAGLAGNNEQFF.

This chain links TRBV18 with TRBJ2-3, with D possibly called TRBD1 or TRBD2 (5 bases each). From germline, CDR1 is KGHSH and CDR2 LQKENI. The CDR3 contains 14 residues. The germline V and J ends were trimmed by 3 bases and 6 bases, with 13 bases remaining between them. CDR3 in amino acids: CASSPRELRDTQYF. The CDR3 DNA reads TGTGCCAGCTCACCCAGGGAGCTGAGGGATACGCAGTATTTT.

The rearrangement links TRBV7-6 to TRBJ2-1, with 10 bases aligning to TRBD2. This CDR3 has 15 residues. J lost 3 bases, V lost 3 bases, and 2 bases had no gene match. Looked up from germline, CDR1 is SGHVS and CDR2 is FNYEAQ. This CDR3 reads CASSFTSGDYNEQFF. As DNA, the CDR3 is TGTGCCAGCAGCTTCACTAGCGGGGACTACAATGAGCAGTTCTTC.

V is TRBV28 and J is TRBJ1-2; D gene unclear. Germline V gene sequence: CDR1 MDHEN, CDR2 SYDVKM. The V and J ends lost 2 bases and 4 bases respectively, with 8 bases between them. The CDR3 is 13 residues long. The CDR3 sequence is CASSLVGFYGYTF. CDR3 DNA sequence: TGTGCCAGCAGTTTAGTTGGGTTCTATGGCTACACCTTC.